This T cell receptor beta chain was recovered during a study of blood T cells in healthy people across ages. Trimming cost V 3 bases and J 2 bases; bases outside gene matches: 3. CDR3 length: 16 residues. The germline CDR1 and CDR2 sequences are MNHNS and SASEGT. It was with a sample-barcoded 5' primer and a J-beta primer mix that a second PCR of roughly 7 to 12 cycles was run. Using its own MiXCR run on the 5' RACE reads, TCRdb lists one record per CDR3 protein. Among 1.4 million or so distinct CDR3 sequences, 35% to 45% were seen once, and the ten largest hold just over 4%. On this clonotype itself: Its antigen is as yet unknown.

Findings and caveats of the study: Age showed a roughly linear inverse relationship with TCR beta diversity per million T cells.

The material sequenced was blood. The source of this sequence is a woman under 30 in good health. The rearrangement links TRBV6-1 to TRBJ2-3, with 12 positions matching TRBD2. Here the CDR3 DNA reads TGTGCCAGCAGTGAGTGGACTAGCGGGGCCACAGATACGCAGTATTTT. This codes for CASSEWTSGATDTQYF.